The 30 T cell receptor beta chains below were found in one sample sequenced in a study of blood T cell repertoires in COVID-19. Data came from immunoSEQ multiplex PCR; TCRdb stores just in-frame clones and leaves some out. The data show 150,000 or so clones, with 75% to 90% seen just once and roughly 3.4% held by the top ten. The sample comprised PBMCs or T cells enriched from blood (not recorded which). Source of these receptors: a woman aged 55-69 years who had recovered from COVID-19.

V and J are TRBV19 and TRBJ1-3; D gene ambiguous. Germline V gene sequence: CDR1 LNHDA, CDR2 SQIVND (reference sequence). Trimming left V 8 bases short and J 0 bases short, with 17 bases between. This CDR3 has 16 residues. The DNA for the CDR3 is TGTGCCAGTCAGAACCCCTTCGGGAGCTCTGGAAACACCATATATTTT. It translates to CASQNPFGSSGNTIYF. Using reference TRBV19 and TRBJ1-3 for the parts outside the CDR3, the full variable domain is DGGITQSPKYLFRKEGQNVTLSCEQNLNHDAMYWYRQDPGQGLRLIYYSQIVNDFQKGDIAEGYSVSREKKESFPLTVTSAQKNPTAFYLCASQNPFGSSGNTIYFGEGSWLTVV.

The sample holds one count of this clone. The chain is built from TRBV9 and TRBJ2-2; no reliable D call. Per germline, CDR1 SGDLS and CDR2 YYNGEE. The CDR3 contains 14 residues. With 0 bases removed from V and 8 bases from J, the gap between germline ends came to 11 bases. CDR3 sequence: CASSVETTIGELFF. The DNA for the CDR3 is TGTGCCAGCAGCGTAGAAACTACTATAGGGGAGCTGTTTTTT. The variable domain in full, completed from reference TRBV9 and TRBJ2-2, reads DSGVTQTPKHLITATGQRVTLRCSPRSGDLSVYWYQQSLDQGLQFLIQYYNGEERAKGNILERFSAQQFPDLHSELNLSSLELGDSALYFCASSVETTIGELFFGEGSRLTVL.

The chain has TRBV21-1 and TRBJ2-5; the DNA was not used to check the table's D call, TRBD2. TRBV21-1 is a known pseudogene. This CDR3 is built from 17 residues. This CDR3 is CASSKPRDRPVQETQYF. The DNA of the CDR3 is TGTGCCAGCAGCAAACCGCGGGACCGACCGGTCCAAGAGACCCAGTACTTC.

In its sample, this clone was seen once. The chain uses TRBV29-1 and TRBJ1-2; D is uncertain. CDR1 is SQVTM, CDR2 ANQGSEA, per germline. The CDR3 runs to 13 residues. The V and J ends lost 0 bases and 8 bases respectively, with 13 bases between them. CDR3 nucleotides: TGCAGCGTTGAAGATATGAGGGTGCGGGGCTACACCTTC. This encodes CSVEDMRVRGYTF.

This clone was counted only a few times. This chain joins TRBV5-6 and TRBJ1-6; TRBD1 matches 7 bases. Trimming at V came to 4 bases and at J to 9 bases, leaving 7 bases not matched to a gene. Germline-derived CDR1 and CDR2 are SGHDT and YYEEEE. The CDR3 consists of 14 residues. CDR3 DNA: TGTGCCAGCAGCGGATGGACAGGTCGTTCACCCCTCCACTTT. Protein: CASSGWTGRSPLHF.

The chain has TRBV4-1 and TRBJ1-3, with D hard to call. The CDR3 runs 15 residues. Germline V gene data show CDR1 as MGHRA and CDR2 as YSYEKL. The ends were cut back, 2 bases at V and 0 bases at J, with 8 bases in the middle. The CDR3 sequence is CASSQTALSGNTIYF. For the CDR3, the DNA is TGCGCCAGCAGCCAAACAGCTCTCTCTGGAAACACCATATATTTT.

The CDR3 nucleotides read TGTGCCAGCAGTTTGAAGGAGGGTTGGAACACTGAAGCTTTCTTT. Translation: CASSLKEGWNTEAFF. The chain joins TRBV27 to TRBJ1-1, with D unresolved. Trimming stripped 3 bases from V and 1 base from J, with 12 bases between. The CDR3 is made up of 15 amino acids. CDR1 and CDR2 from the germline V gene are MNHEY and SMNVEV (reference sequence).

The chain is built from TRBV4-1 and TRBJ1-5, with D perhaps matching TRBD1 (5 bases). Germline-derived CDR1 and CDR2 are MGHRA and YSYEKL. Trimming shortened V by 0 bases and J by 2 bases, and 17 bases separated the two germline ends. The length of the CDR3 is 18 residues. The CDR3 DNA reads TGCGCCAGCAGCCAAGATCATTGGGGCAGTCTAGGCAATCAGCCCCAGCATTTT. It codes for CASSQDHWGSLGNQPQHF.

The genes are TRBV5-1 and TRBJ2-1; the match to TRBD2 covers 13 bases. The V gene's germline CDR1 is SGHRS and CDR2 YFSETQ. The CDR3 contains 16 residues. The J segment lost 7 bases and the V segment lost 4 bases, leaving 8 bases of the junction unmatched. The CDR3 DNA follows: TGCGCCAGCAGCCAACCACTAGCGGGGGGGACAAATGAGCAGTTCTTC. Translation: CASSQPLAGGTNEQFF.

The CDR3 loop is CASSLNSGHLYNEQFF. The CDR3 DNA reads TGTGCCAGCTCACTAAATAGCGGGCACCTCTACAATGAGCAGTTCTTC. V usage is TRBV18 and J usage is TRBJ2-1; 7 nucleotides agree with TRBD2. Germline trimming cut 4 bases from V and 3 bases from J; bases unmatched to any gene: 9. Germline lookup yields CDR1 KGHSH and CDR2 LQKENI. The CDR3 length is 16 residues.

This chain uses TRBV3-1 (or the pseudogene TRBV3-2) with TRBJ1-5; no firm D call. This CDR3 has 12 residues. CDR1 and CDR2 from the germline V gene are LGHDT and YNNKEL (reference sequence). V lost 3 bases, J lost 5 bases, and 5 bases lay in between. The CDR3 DNA follows: TGTGCCAGCAGCCAGAGCGATCAGCCCCAGCATTTT. Protein: CASSQSDQPQHF.

This chain uses TRBV27 with TRBJ2-7, with TRBD1 matching 9 bases. The trim removed 5 bases at V and 3 bases at J, leaving 5 bases unmatched. The CDR3 is 14 residues long. The germline gives CDR1 MNHEY, CDR2 SMNVEV (reference sequence). This CDR3 is CASSPGTGFYEQYF. The CDR3 DNA reads as TGTGCCAGCAGTCCCGGGACAGGGTTCTACGAGCAGTACTTC.

This clone was recorded once. Distinct nucleotide sequences in the sample also encode this CDR3. CDR3: CASSVAGGTYEQYF. DNA of the CDR3: TGTGCCAGCAGCGTAGCGGGGGGCACCTACGAGCAGTACTTC. The V and J genes are TRBV9 and TRBJ2-7; D perhaps matches TRBD2 (7 bases). In germline, CDR1 is SGDLS, CDR2 YYNGEE. V was cut by 0 bases and J by 2 bases, with 9 bases left in between. The CDR3 sequence is 14 residues long.

The rearrangement uses TRBV5-1 and TRBJ1-1; 12 nucleotides line up with TRBD1. V was pared by 4 bases and J by 6 bases, with 10 bases of the junction left unmatched. Germline CDR1 and CDR2: SGHRS and YFSETQ. This CDR3 is built from 16 residues. In DNA form, the CDR3 reads TGCGCCAGCAGCCCGGGACAGGGGGCAGAGGGCCCTGAAGCTTTCTTT. It is translated as CASSPGQGAEGPEAFF.

The table lists this clone with a few counts. This sequence joins TRBV3-1 (or the pseudogene TRBV3-2) and TRBJ1-1; D is unresolved. The CDR3 loop spans 13 amino acids. Germline V gives CDR1 LGHDT, CDR2 YNNKEL (reference sequence). V lost 3 bases and J 6 bases, leaving 11 bases between the germline ends. CDR3 bases: TGTGCCAGCAGCCAGGGCATAGTCCCTGAAGCTTTCTTT. Residues: CASSQGIVPEAFF.

This clone was seen only once. The rearrangement uses TRBV19 and TRBJ2-7; D unresolved. Germline CDR1 is LNHDA and CDR2 is SQIVND (reference sequence). Trimming left V 5 bases short and J 3 bases short, with 11 bases between. This CDR3 spans 13 amino acids. In DNA form, the CDR3 reads TGTGCCAGTAGTCCGCACGGTCACTACGAGCAGTACTTC. As protein: CASSPHGHYEQYF. The variable domain in full, with the rest retrieved from reference TRBV19 and TRBJ2-7, is DGGITQSPKYLFRKEGQNVTLSCEQNLNHDAMYWYRQDPGQGLRLIYYSQIVNDFQKGDIAEGYSVSREKKESFPLTVTSAQKNPTAFYLCASSPHGHYEQYFGPGTRLTVT.

The chain recombines TRBV7-2 with TRBJ1-3; D remains unclear. CDR3 length: 13 residues. Between the trimmed V and J ends, which lost 5 bases and 4 bases, there was a span of 9 bases. Germline-derived CDR1 and CDR2 are SGHTA and FQGNSA. CDR3 protein: CASSASRGNTIYF. The CDR3 bases are TGTGCCAGCAGCGCTAGCAGGGGAAACACCATATATTTT.

The V gene is TRBV27, the J gene TRBJ2-1; D is unclear. The V and J ends lost 5 bases and 10 bases respectively, with 12 bases between them. The CDR3 has 12 amino acids. The germline gives CDR1 MNHEY, CDR2 SMNVEV (reference sequence). The CDR3 DNA follows: TGTGCCAGCAGTGCCCCATTTGAGGAGCAGTTCTTC. Residues: CASSAPFEEQFF.

The V call is TRBV3-1 (or the pseudogene TRBV3-2), the J call TRBJ1-5; TRBD1 matches at 9 bases. The CDR3 runs to 16 residues. Germline CDR1 and CDR2: LGHDT and YNNKEL (reference sequence). The V and J ends lost 0 bases and 3 bases, in that order; junction bases with no gene match: 3. For the CDR3, the DNA is TGTGCCAGCAGCCAAGAAGACAGGGGGTTCAATCAGCCCCAGCATTTT. It codes for CASSQEDRGFNQPQHF.

The chain employs TRBV7-3 and TRBJ2-5, with 8 positions matching TRBD1. The V gene's germline CDR1 is SGHTA and CDR2 FQGTGA. The CDR3 sequence is 12 residues long. Trimming took 8 bases from V and 5 from J; bases not matched to a gene: 4. CDR3 bases: TGTGCCAGCGGACAGGGCAGGGAGACCCAGTACTTC. Protein sequence: CASGQGRETQYF.

V is TRBV3-1 (or the pseudogene TRBV3-2) and J is TRBJ1-1; no clear D gene. There are 13 residues in the CDR3. The germline gives CDR1 LGHDT, CDR2 YNNKEL (reference sequence). The ends were cut back, 2 bases at V and 4 bases at J, with 8 bases in the middle. CDR3 sequence (DNA): TGTGCCAGCAGCCAATTGAGTAGCACTGAAGCTTTCTTT. Its protein product is CASSQLSSTEAFF.

This rearrangement joins TRBV27 to TRBJ1-5, with 9 bases fitting TRBD1. There are 16 residues in the CDR3. CDR1 and CDR2 from the germline V gene are MNHEY and SMNVEV (reference sequence). With V trimmed by 6 bases and J by 0 bases, 6 bases remained unmatched. The CDR3 region has the DNA TGTGCCAGCAGCCTAGACAGGGGGGTTAGCAATCAGCCCCAGCATTTT. Amino acids: CASSLDRGVSNQPQHF.

The J gene is TRBJ1-2, the V gene TRBV5-4; D possibly corresponds to TRBD1 (5 bases). V lost 3 bases and J lost 4, with 19 bases in between. Germline CDR1 is SGHNT and CDR2 is YYREEE (reference sequence). The CDR3 consists of 16 residues. In DNA form, the CDR3 reads TGTGCCAGCAGCTCATTCGGGGGGGTCCCCCTCTATGGCTACACCTTC. This codes for CASSSFGGVPLYGYTF.

The chain uses TRBV3-1 (or the pseudogene TRBV3-2) and TRBJ1-4; 7 bases line up with TRBD1. The CDR3 totals 15 residues. Germline V gene lookup returns CDR1 LGHDT and CDR2 YNNKEL (reference sequence). V lost 3 bases and J lost 4; bases outside the gene matches: 5. The CDR3 sequence: CASSQMAGGNEKLFF. The CDR3 DNA reads as TGTGCCAGCAGCCAGATGGCAGGGGGTAATGAAAAACTGTTTTTT.

The chain couples TRBV5-4 to TRBJ1-1, with D tentatively TRBD1 (5 bases). CDR3 length: 15 amino acids. CDR1 is SGHNT and CDR2 is YYREEE in the germline V gene (reference sequence). V lost 1 base, J lost 3 bases, and 13 bases lay in between. This chain's CDR3 is CASSLIGQGDTEAFF. As DNA, the CDR3 is TGTGCCAGCAGCTTGATCGGGCAGGGTGACACTGAAGCTTTCTTT.

The chain combines TRBV6-5 with TRBJ1-5, with D possibly matching TRBD1 (6 bases). The V gene's germline CDR1 is MNHEY and CDR2 SVGAGI. The CDR3 has 15 amino acids. The ends were cut back, 7 bases at V and 2 bases at J, with 15 bases in the middle. The CDR3 loop reads CASNSQGLGNQPQHF. CDR3 nucleotide sequence: TGTGCCAGCAACTCACAGGGATTGGGCAATCAGCCCCAGCATTTT.

This sequence joins TRBV5-1 and TRBJ1-4, with 7 nucleotides matching TRBD1. CDR3 size: 15 residues. Trimming removed 0 bases from V and 4 bases from J; junction bases left unmatched: 3. In germline, CDR1 is SGHRS, CDR2 YFSETQ. In DNA, the CDR3 is TGCGCCAGCAGCTTGGCGCAGGGGGGTAATGAAAAACTGTTTTTT. Protein sequence: CASSLAQGGNEKLFF.

This chain links TRBV7-2 with TRBJ2-5; D unclear. This CDR3 comprises 14 residues. The germline V gene has CDR1 SGHTA and CDR2 FQGNSA. V lost 7 bases, J lost 4 bases, and 16 bases lay in between. CDR3 residues: CASTTGSPPETQYF. In nucleotides, the CDR3 is TGTGCCAGCACTACTGGTAGCCCTCCAGAGACCCAGTACTTC.

The chain joins TRBV4-1 to TRBJ2-7; 7 bases are a match to TRBD1. CDR3 length: 12 residues. Trimming at V came to 6 bases and at J to 6 bases, leaving 5 bases not matched to a gene. Germline V gene sequence: CDR1 MGHRA, CDR2 YSYEKL. CDR3 amino acids: CASRQGLGEQYF. CDR3 bases: TGCGCCAGCAGACAGGGGCTGGGCGAGCAGTACTTC.

The chain employs TRBV27 and TRBJ1-4; TRBD1 agrees at 10 bases. Germline CDR1 is MNHEY and CDR2 is SMNVEV (reference sequence). V gave up 6 bases and J gave up 2 bases; unmatched junction bases: 3. This CDR3 has 15 amino acids. CDR3 nucleotide sequence: TGTGCCAGCAGGGACAGGGGGATCACTAATGAAAAACTGTTTTTT. Amino acid sequence: CASRDRGITNEKLFF.